This T cell receptor (beta chain) was obtained from a study of T cell responses to AZD1222 COVID-19 vaccine. General observations from the study: Baseline serology detected seropositivity in only a handful of AZD1222 recipients. Spike-specific TCR breadth rose after two AZD1222 doses, and depth rose as well. Donors in the cohort were predominantly white British and more often female, and clonal diversity was possibly underestimated.

A note on this clone: Its antigen is undetermined.

The CDR3 has 13 amino acids. V was pared by 3 bases and J by 4 bases, with 10 bases between. Germline CDR1 MDHEN, CDR2 SYDVKM. Method: immunoSEQ multiplex PCR; TCRdb's copy keeps in-frame clones and lacks some. Here the sample spans tens of thousands of clones, 85% to 90% being singletons. The material sequenced was peripheral blood, taken on day 0 of AZD1222 vaccination. The clonotype was recovered from an adult in good health. The chain joins TRBV28 to TRBJ2-7, with D hard to call. The CDR3 is CASSLGSVYEQYF. The CDR3 nucleotides are TGTGCCAGCAGTTTGGGCAGCGTTTACGAGCAGTACTTC.